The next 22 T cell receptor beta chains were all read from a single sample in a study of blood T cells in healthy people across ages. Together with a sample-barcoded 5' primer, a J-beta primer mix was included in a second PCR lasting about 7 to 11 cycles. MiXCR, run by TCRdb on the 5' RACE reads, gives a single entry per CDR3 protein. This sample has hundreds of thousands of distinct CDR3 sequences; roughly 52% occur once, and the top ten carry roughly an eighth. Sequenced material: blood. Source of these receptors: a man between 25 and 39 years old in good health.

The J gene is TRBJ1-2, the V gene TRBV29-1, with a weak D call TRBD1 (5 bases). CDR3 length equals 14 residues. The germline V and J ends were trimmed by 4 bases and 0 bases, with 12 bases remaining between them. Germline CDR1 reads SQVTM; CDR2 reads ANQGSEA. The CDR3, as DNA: TGCAGCGTTGCAGACAGCTACACTAACTATGGCTACACCTTC. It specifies CSVADSYTNYGYTF. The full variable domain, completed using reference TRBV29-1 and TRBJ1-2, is SAVISQKPSRDICQRGTSLTIQCQVDSQVTMMFWYRQQPGQSLTLIATANQGSEATYESGFVIDKFPISRPNLTFSTLTVSNMSPEDSSIYLCSVADSYTNYGYTFGSGTRLTVV.

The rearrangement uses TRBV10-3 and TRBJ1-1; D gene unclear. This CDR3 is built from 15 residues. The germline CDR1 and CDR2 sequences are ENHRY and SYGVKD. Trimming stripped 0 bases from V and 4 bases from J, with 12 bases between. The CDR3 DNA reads TGTGCCATCAGTGAGTCAGCAGGACGGGGCACTGAAGCTTTCTTT. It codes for CAISESAGRGTEAFF.

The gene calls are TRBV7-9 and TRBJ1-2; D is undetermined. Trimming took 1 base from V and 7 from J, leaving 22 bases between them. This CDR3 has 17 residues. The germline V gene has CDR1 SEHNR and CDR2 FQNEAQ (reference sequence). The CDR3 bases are TGTGCCAGCAGCTTAGTCGCGGGTCTCCTACCAAGGAGTGGCTACACCTTC. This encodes CASSLVAGLLPRSGYTF.

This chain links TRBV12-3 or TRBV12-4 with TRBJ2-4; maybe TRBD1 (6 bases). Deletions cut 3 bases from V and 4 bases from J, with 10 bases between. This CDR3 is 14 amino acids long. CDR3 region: CASSFWTVKNIQYF. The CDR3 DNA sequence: TGTGCCAGCAGTTTCTGGACAGTAAAAAACATTCAGTACTTC.

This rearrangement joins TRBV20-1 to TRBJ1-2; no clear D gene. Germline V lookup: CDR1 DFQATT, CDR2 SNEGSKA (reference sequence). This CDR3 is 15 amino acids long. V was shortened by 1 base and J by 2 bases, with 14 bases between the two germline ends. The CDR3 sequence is CSARASDLVNYGYTF. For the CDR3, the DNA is TGCAGTGCTAGAGCCTCAGACCTCGTAAACTATGGCTACACCTTC.

The CDR3 nucleotides are TGTGCCAGCCGTGAGGGCCTAGAAACCTACGAGCAGTACTTC. Its protein product is CASREGLETYEQYF. V gene TRBV12-3 or TRBV12-4 combines with J gene TRBJ2-7, with a possible D match to TRBD2 (5 bases). V gave up 8 bases and J gave up 2 bases, with 16 bases separating them. The CDR3 loop spans 14 amino acids.

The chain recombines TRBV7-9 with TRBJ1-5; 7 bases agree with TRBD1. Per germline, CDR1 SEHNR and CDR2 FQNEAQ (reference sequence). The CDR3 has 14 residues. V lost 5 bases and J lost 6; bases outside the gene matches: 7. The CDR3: CASSVQGLGQPQHF. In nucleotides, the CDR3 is TGTGCCAGCAGCGTACAGGGGCTGGGTCAGCCCCAGCATTTT. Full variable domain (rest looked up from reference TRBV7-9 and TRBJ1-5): DTGVSQNPRHKITKRGQNVTFRCDPISEHNRLYWYRQTLGQGPEFLTYFQNEAQLEKSRLLSDRFSAERPKGSFSTLEIQRTEQGDSAMYLCASSVQGLGQPQHFGDGTRLSIL.

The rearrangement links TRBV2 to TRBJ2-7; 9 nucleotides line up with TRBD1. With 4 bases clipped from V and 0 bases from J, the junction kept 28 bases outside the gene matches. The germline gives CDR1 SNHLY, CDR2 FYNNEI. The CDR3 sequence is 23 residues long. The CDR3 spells CASSVKPRRAGTGNSHSSYEQYF. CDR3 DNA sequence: TGTGCCAGCAGTGTTAAACCGCGGAGGGCCGGGACAGGGAATTCCCATAGCTCCTACGAGCAGTACTTC.

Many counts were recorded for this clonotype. CDR3 sequence (DNA): TGCGCCAGCAGCTTGGAGTCAGCTGCCTCCTACAATGAGCAGTTCTTC. Translating it yields CASSLESAASYNEQFF. The chain employs TRBV5-1 and TRBJ2-1; D is ambiguous. In germline, CDR1 is SGHRS, CDR2 YFSETQ. The germline V and J ends were trimmed by 0 bases and 0 bases, with 10 bases remaining between them. This CDR3 spans 16 amino acids.

The CDR3 DNA reads as TGTGCCAGCAGTACGGGAACCTTTGGCTACACCTTC. Protein sequence: CASSTGTFGYTF. The chain uses TRBV6-6 and TRBJ1-2; D is unresolved. Germline assignment: CDR1 MNHNY and CDR2 SVGAGI (reference sequence). The CDR3 covers 12 residues. The ends were cut back, 5 bases at V and 7 bases at J, with 11 bases in the middle.

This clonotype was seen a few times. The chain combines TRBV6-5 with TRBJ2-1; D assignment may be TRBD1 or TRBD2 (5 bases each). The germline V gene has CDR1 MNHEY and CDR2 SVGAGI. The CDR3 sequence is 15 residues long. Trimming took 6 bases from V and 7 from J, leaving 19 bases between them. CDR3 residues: CASRETGTLGNEQFF. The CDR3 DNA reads TGTGCCAGCAGGGAAACTGGGACCCTGGGGAATGAGCAGTTCTTC.

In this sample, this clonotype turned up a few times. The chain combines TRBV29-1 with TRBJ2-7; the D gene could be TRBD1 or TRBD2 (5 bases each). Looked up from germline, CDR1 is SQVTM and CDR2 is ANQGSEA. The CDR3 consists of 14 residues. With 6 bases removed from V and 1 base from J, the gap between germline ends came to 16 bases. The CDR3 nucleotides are TGCAGCGTGAAACCCAGGGAGCGGTCCTACGAGCAGTACTTC. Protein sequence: CSVKPRERSYEQYF.

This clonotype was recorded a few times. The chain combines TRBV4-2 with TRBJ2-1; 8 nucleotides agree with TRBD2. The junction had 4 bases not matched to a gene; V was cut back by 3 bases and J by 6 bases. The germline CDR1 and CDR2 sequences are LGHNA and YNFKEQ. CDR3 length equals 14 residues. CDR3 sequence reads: CASSQGGGFNEQFF. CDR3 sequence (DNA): TGTGCCAGCAGCCAGGGCGGGGGGTTCAATGAGCAGTTCTTC.

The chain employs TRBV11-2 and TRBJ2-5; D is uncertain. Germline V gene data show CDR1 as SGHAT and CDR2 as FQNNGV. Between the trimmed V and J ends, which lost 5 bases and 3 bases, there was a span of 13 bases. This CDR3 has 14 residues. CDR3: CASSPSGSKETQYF. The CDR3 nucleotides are TGTGCCAGCAGCCCCTCAGGTTCCAAAGAGACCCAGTACTTC.

The CDR3, as DNA: TGTGCCAGCAGCCCACGATTTGGTTCTGGGGCCAACGTCCTGACTTTC. Its translation: CASSPRFGSGANVLTF. The J gene is TRBJ2-6, the V gene TRBV7-9, with D uncertain. Germline V CDR1 and CDR2: SEHNR, FQNEAQ (reference sequence). V lost 5 bases to trimming and J lost 1 base, with 12 bases between them. This CDR3 has 16 residues.

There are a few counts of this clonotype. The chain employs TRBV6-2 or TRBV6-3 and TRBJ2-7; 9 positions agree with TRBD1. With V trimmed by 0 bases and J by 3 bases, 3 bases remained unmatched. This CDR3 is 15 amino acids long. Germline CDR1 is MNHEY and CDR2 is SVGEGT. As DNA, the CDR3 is TGTGCCAGCAGTTACTCAGAGACAGGGGGCTACGAGCAGTACTTC. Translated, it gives CASSYSETGGYEQYF.

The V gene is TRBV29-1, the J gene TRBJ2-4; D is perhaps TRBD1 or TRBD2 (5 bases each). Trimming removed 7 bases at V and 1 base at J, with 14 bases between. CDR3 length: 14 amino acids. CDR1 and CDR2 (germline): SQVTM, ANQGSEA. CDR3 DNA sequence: TGCAGCGCAATTAGAGGGGTGGCCAAAAACATTCAGTACTTC. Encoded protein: CSAIRGVAKNIQYF.

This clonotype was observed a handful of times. CDR3: CASSQERVGNQETQYF. The CDR3 DNA sequence: TGTGCCAGCAGCCAAGAGAGGGTCGGTAACCAAGAGACCCAGTACTTC. The V gene is TRBV3-1, the J gene TRBJ2-5; a possible D gene is TRBD2 (5 bases). V dropped 0 bases and J dropped 0 bases, with 11 bases sitting between them. The CDR3 has 16 amino acids. The germline V gene encodes CDR1 LGHDT and CDR2 YNNKEL (reference sequence).

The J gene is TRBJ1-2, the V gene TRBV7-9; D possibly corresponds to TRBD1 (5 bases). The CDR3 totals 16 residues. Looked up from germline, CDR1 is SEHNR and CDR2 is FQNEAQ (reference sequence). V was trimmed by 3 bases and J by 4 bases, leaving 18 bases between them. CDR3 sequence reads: CASSLLTGTYSYGYTF. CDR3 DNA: TGTGCCAGCAGCTTGTTAACAGGCACCTATTCCTATGGCTACACCTTC.

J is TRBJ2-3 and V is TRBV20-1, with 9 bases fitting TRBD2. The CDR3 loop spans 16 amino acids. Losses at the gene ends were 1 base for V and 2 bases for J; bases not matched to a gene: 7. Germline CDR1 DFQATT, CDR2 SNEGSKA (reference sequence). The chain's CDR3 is CSARVSSGGPTDTQYF. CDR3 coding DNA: TGCAGTGCTAGAGTTTCCAGCGGGGGGCCCACAGATACGCAGTATTTT.

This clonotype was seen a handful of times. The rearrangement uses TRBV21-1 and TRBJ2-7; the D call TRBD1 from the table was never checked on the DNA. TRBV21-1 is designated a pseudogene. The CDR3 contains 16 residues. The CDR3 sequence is CASSKVGTGPDYEQYF. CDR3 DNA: TGTGCCAGCAGCAAAGTCGGGACAGGGCCGGACTACGAGCAGTACTTC.

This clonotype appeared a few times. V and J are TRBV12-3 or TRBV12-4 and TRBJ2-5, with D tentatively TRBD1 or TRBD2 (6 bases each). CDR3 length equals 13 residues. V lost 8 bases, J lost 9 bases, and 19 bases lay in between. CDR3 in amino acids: CASPGGGPKAQYF. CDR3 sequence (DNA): TGTGCCAGCCCCGGTGGGGGGCCAAAAGCCCAGTACTTC.